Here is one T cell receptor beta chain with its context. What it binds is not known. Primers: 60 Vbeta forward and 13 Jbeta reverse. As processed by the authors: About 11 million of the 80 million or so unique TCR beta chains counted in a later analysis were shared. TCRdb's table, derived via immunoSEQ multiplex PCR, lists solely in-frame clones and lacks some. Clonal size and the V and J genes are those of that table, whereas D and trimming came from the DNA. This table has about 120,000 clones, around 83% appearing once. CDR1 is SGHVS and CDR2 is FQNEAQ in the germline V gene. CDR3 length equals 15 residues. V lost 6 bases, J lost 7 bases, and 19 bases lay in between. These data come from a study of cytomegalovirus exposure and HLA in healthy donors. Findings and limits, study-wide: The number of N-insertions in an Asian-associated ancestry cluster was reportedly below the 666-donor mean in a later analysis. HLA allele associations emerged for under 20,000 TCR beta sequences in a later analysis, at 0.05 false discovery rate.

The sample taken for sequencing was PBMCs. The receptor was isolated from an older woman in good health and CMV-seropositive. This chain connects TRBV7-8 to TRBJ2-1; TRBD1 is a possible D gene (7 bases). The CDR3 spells CASSLQGGRTNEQFF. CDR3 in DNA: TGTGCCAGCAGTCTTCAGGGGGGTCGTACAAATGAGCAGTTCTTC.